This entry lists 19 T cell receptor beta chains sequenced from one sample in a study of shared clonotypes between healthy human individuals. Naive CD8 populations comprised CD45RO-negative cells positively selected for CCR7, excluding terminally differentiated effector memory CD45RA+ cells. Some clones are missing from TCRdb's copy, which holds only in-frame ones; the method was immunoSEQ multiplex PCR. The repertoire consists of almost 700,000 clones, with about 92% occurring once and the leading ten covering about 24%. Material for sequencing was naive CD8+ T cells sorted from blood. Receptor source: a man aged 25-40 years in good health.

The chain couples TRBV9 to TRBJ2-3; 15 bases match TRBD2. The germline CDR1 and CDR2 sequences are SGDLS and YYNGEE. V was clipped by 0 bases and J by 5 bases; unmatched bases: 7. The CDR3 sequence is 18 residues long. The CDR3 DNA reads as TGTGCCAGCAGCGTAGAAGGACTAGCGGGAGGGCCCCAAGATACGCAGTATTTT. The encoded protein is CASSVEGLAGGPQDTQYF. The full variable domain, rest sourced from reference TRBV9 and TRBJ2-3, is DSGVTQTPKHLITATGQRVTLRCSPRSGDLSVYWYQQSLDQGLQFLIQYYNGEERAKGNILERFSAQQFPDLHSELNLSSLELGDSALYFCASSVEGLAGGPQDTQYFGPGTRLTVL.

This chain links TRBV27 with TRBJ2-2; D may be TRBD2 (5 bases). The CDR3 consists of 14 residues. Trimming left V 7 bases short and J 4 bases short, with 13 bases between. From germline, CDR1 is MNHEY and CDR2 SMNVEV (reference sequence). CDR3 DNA: TGTGCCAGCAACTACGGGGTAGGCACCGGGGAGCTGTTTTTT. Its translation: CASNYGVGTGELFF.

The V and J genes are TRBV12-5 and TRBJ2-1; D ambiguous. The V end lost 2 bases, the J end lost 7 bases, and 6 bases lay between the germline ends. The CDR3 totals 12 residues. CDR1 LGHNT and CDR2 FRNRAP come from the germline V gene. DNA of the CDR3: TGTGCTAGTGGTTTGTTAGGGAATGAGCAGTTCTTC. It codes for CASGLLGNEQFF.

This clone showed up just once. The J gene is TRBJ2-7, the V gene TRBV10-3; possible D gene TRBD1, 5 bases. The CDR3 contains 12 residues. Germline CDR1 ENHRY, CDR2 SYGVKD. The V and J ends lost 8 bases and 3 bases respectively, with 11 bases between them. CDR3 nucleotides: TGTGCCATCCAGGGTTTAGACTACGAGCAGTACTTC. Its translation: CAIQGLDYEQYF.

The rearrangement uses TRBV6-4 and TRBJ2-5; 11 bases agree with TRBD2. Germline CDR1 and CDR2: MRHNA and SNTAGT. This CDR3 region has 17 residues. J was trimmed by 2 bases and V by 9 bases; bases with no gene match: 14. The DNA of the CDR3 is TGTGCCAGGGAGTATAGACCGGGACTAGCGGTACAAGAGACCCAGTACTTC. Protein product: CAREYRPGLAVQETQYF.

This chain uses TRBV7-9 with TRBJ2-7, with 9 bases fitting TRBD1. In germline, CDR1 is SEHNR, CDR2 FQNEAQ (reference sequence). This CDR3 region has 15 residues. The trim removed 3 bases at V and 6 bases at J, leaving 9 bases unmatched. CDR3 region: CASSFTRTGVSEQYF. CDR3 DNA: TGTGCCAGCAGCTTTACGAGGACAGGGGTAAGCGAGCAGTACTTC.

The chain carries TRBV7-9 and TRBJ2-2; D is ambiguous. The CDR3 consists of 15 residues. Trimming stripped 2 bases from V and 3 bases from J, with 10 bases between. CDR1 and CDR2 from the germline V gene are SEHNR and FQNEAQ (reference sequence). DNA of the CDR3: TGTGCCAGCAGCTTAATCGGCTCTTACACCGGGGAGCTGTTTTTT. This sequence encodes CASSLIGSYTGELFF.

The chain combines TRBV6-6 with TRBJ2-2, with a tentative D call TRBD2 (5 bases). This CDR3 comprises 14 residues. V lost 2 bases, J lost 5 bases, and 9 bases lay in between. CDR1 MNHNY and CDR2 SVGAGI come from the germline V gene (reference sequence). This CDR3 reads CASSYEGRTGELFF. DNA for the CDR3: TGTGCCAGCAGTTACGAGGGTAGGACCGGGGAGCTGTTTTTT.

This chain joins TRBV11-2 and TRBJ2-1; D gene unclear. The CDR3 has 16 residues. Trimming shortened V by 5 bases and J by 0 bases, and 14 bases separated the two germline ends. CDR1 and CDR2 from the germline V gene are SGHAT and FQNNGV. The CDR3 nucleotides are TGTGCCAGCAGCCGGAACATGGGGAACTCCTACAATGAGCAGTTCTTC. It codes for CASSRNMGNSYNEQFF.

V usage is TRBV4-1 and J usage is TRBJ2-1; the D gene could be TRBD1 or TRBD2 (7 bases each). The V end lost 2 bases, the J end lost 5 bases, and 25 bases lay between the germline ends. From germline, CDR1 is MGHRA and CDR2 YSYEKL. The CDR3 is made up of 19 amino acids. CDR3 sequence: CASSQLQGQASGRNNEQFF. Written as DNA, the CDR3 is TGCGCCAGCAGCCAATTACAGGGGCAGGCTAGCGGAAGGAACAATGAGCAGTTCTTC.

The rearrangement links TRBV27 to TRBJ2-2; weak D call: TRBD1 (6 bases). This CDR3 has 17 amino acids. Trimming cost V 2 bases and J 6 bases, with 19 bases left between them. The germline V gene encodes CDR1 MNHEY and CDR2 SMNVEV (reference sequence). The CDR3 region is CASSLLPTGFGAGELFF. DNA of the CDR3: TGTGCCAGCAGTTTACTTCCCACAGGGTTTGGCGCCGGGGAGCTGTTTTTT.

The table lists this clone with a count of one. The chain has TRBV7-9 and TRBJ2-1; D is tentatively TRBD1 or TRBD2 (6 bases each). CDR1 is SEHNR and CDR2 is FQNEAQ in the germline V gene (reference sequence). The CDR3 totals 17 residues. V lost 9 bases, J lost 3 bases, and 24 bases lay in between. CDR3 DNA: TGTGCCAGTCAACAAATAGGGGGGAGGCTAAACTACAATGAGCAGTTCTTC. It translates to CASQQIGGRLNYNEQFF.

Here the CDR3 reads CASSEVAGVETQYF. The CDR3 nucleotides are TGTGCCAGCAGTGAAGTAGCAGGGGTCGAGACCCAGTACTTC. The rearrangement uses TRBV6-1 and TRBJ2-5; D may be TRBD1 (6 bases). This CDR3 comprises 14 residues. The V gene's germline CDR1 is MNHNS and CDR2 SASEGT. Deletions cut 1 base from V and 5 bases from J, with 11 bases between.

The genes are TRBV7-9 and TRBJ2-7; D is unclear. CDR3 length: 16 residues. The germline V gene encodes CDR1 SEHNR and CDR2 FQNEAQ (reference sequence). The ends were cut back, 5 bases at V and 4 bases at J, with 21 bases in the middle. The CDR3 sequence is CASSPRGGPSAYEQYF. CDR3 nucleotides: TGTGCCAGCAGCCCCCGAGGTGGACCTTCTGCGTACGAGCAGTACTTC.

The chain recombines TRBV19 with TRBJ2-1; either TRBD1 or TRBD2 may supply D (5 bases each). The CDR3 spans 19 residues. Trimming took 1 base from V and 8 from J, leaving 27 bases between them. Germline-derived CDR1 and CDR2 are LNHDA and SQIVND (reference sequence). The CDR3 DNA is TGTGCCAGTAGTATAGTGGCTTCGGGTTTGGCAGGGAGTTTCGATGAGCAGTTCTTC. Its protein is CASSIVASGLAGSFDEQFF.

This clone appeared a single time. The CDR3 spells CASKFRLDTQYF. CDR3 sequence (DNA): TGTGCCAGCAAATTCCGGTTGGACACGCAGTATTTT. The V call is TRBV10-3, the J call TRBJ2-3; no clear D gene. The CDR3 loop spans 12 amino acids. CDR1 and CDR2 from the germline V gene are ENHRY and SYGVKD. Between the trimmed V and J ends, which lost 10 bases and 9 bases, there was a span of 17 bases.

The V and J genes are TRBV2 and TRBJ1-2; no firm D call. Germline-derived CDR1 and CDR2 are SNHLY and FYNNEI. This CDR3 comprises 15 residues. Between the trimmed V and J ends, which lost 8 bases and 4 bases, there was a span of 20 bases. CDR3 in amino acids: CASQRSREPIYGYTF. The DNA of the CDR3 is TGTGCCAGCCAAAGATCTCGGGAGCCTATCTATGGCTACACCTTC.

This clone was recorded once. The chain is built from TRBV19 and TRBJ1-5; tentative D call: TRBD1 (5 bases). Germline V lookup: CDR1 LNHDA, CDR2 SQIVND (reference sequence). The CDR3 extends over 14 amino acids. The V end was cut by 4 bases, the J end by 6 bases, with 13 bases between. DNA of the CDR3: TGTGCCAGTAGTACTACAGGTTTTGGTCAGCCCCAGCATTTT. Its protein product is CASSTTGFGQPQHF.

The chain carries TRBV5-1 and TRBJ2-7; no definite D call. Deletions cut 4 bases from V and 6 bases from J, with 8 bases between. The CDR3 contains 11 residues. CDR1 is SGHRS and CDR2 is YFSETQ in the germline V gene. The CDR3 loop is CASSLAAEQYF. The CDR3 region has the DNA TGCGCCAGCAGCCTTGCGGCCGAGCAGTACTTC. Full variable domain (missing parts from reference TRBV5-1 and TRBJ2-7): KAGVTQTPRYLIKTRGQQVTLSCSPISGHRSVSWYQQTPGQGLQFLFEYFSETQRNKGNFPGRFSGRQFSNSRSEMNVSTLELGDSALYLCASSLAAEQYFGPGTRLTVT.